This TCR beta chain is from a study of cytomegalovirus exposure and HLA in healthy donors. General study points: Testing in vitro showed a few CMV-associated chains specific for CMV antigens.

This CDR3 is built from 16 residues. V was pared by 0 bases and J by 2 bases, with 14 bases between. The germline CDR1 and CDR2 sequences are LGHNA and YSLEER. Comments on this clone: The antigen remains undetermined.

PCR primers comprised 60 Vbeta and 13 Jbeta primers. Assay used: immunoSEQ multiplex PCR; TCRdb lists only in-frame clones, some missing. The profile shows around 180,000 clones, more than 70% of them singletons. The receptor's source is a boy aged 10-17 years in good health and CMV-seronegative. The specimen was PBMCs. The chain carries TRBV4-3 and TRBJ2-7, with D perhaps TRBD1 (6 bases). Written as DNA, the CDR3 is TGCGCCAGCAGCCAAGACCCGGGGAAGGGGGCCTACGAGCAGTACTTC. Translating it yields CASSQDPGKGAYEQYF.